The 3 T cell receptor beta chains below come from one sample, sequenced in a study of shared clonotypes between healthy human individuals. Sequencing used immunoSEQ multiplex PCR; TCRdb keeps in-frame clones, though not all of them. Altogether 850,000 to 1,100,000 clones are present, around 77% being singletons, with the ten largest covering 0.89%. Source material: memory CD4+ T cells from PBMCs. Subset defined: CD45RA-negative fraction. The receptors come from a young man in good health. Some clones in this sample may be carry-over from other donors' samples.

This chain links TRBV2 with TRBJ1-3, with 8 bases lining up with TRBD1. Germline V lookup: CDR1 SNHLY, CDR2 FYNNEI. The CDR3 length is 15 residues. Unmatched junction bases numbered 7, after V lost 5 bases and J lost 4 bases. CDR3 residues: CASSTDRGVGNTIYF. CDR3 DNA sequence: TGTGCCAGCAGTACAGACAGGGGAGTAGGAAACACCATATATTTT. Drawing the rest from reference TRBV2 and TRBJ1-3, the complete variable domain is EPEVTQTPSHQVTQMGQEVILRCVPISNHLYFYWYRQILGQKVEFLVSFYNNEISEKSEIFDDQFSVERPDGSNFTLKIRSTKLEDSAMYFCASSTDRGVGNTIYFGEGSWLTVV.

This sequence joins TRBV6-1 and TRBJ1-5; no firm D call. Trimming cost V 7 bases and J 0 bases, with 7 bases left between them. The CDR3 length is 13 residues. CDR1 is MNHNS, CDR2 SASEGT, per germline. The CDR3 loop is CASTVYSNQPQHF. CDR3 bases: TGTGCCAGCACAGTCTATAGCAATCAGCCCCAGCATTTT.

CDR3: CASSPLPGQRNSPLHF. CDR3 DNA: TGTGCCAGCAGTCCGCTACCGGGACAGCGTAATTCACCCCTCCACTTT. This rearrangement joins TRBV27 to TRBJ1-6; the match to TRBD1 covers 7 bases. After removal of 5 bases from V and 6 bases from J, the junction contained 10 bases not matched to a gene. Germline loops: CDR1 MNHEY, CDR2 SMNVEV (reference sequence). The CDR3 has 16 amino acids.